This T cell receptor (beta chain) was captured by sequencing in a study of OX40 agonist ivuxolimab in advanced cancers. Some background on the complete study: Ivuxolimab was an agonistic, fully human IgG2 monoclonal antibody directed against OX40 (CD134), a costimulatory receptor. Partial responses were achieved by three dose-escalation patients, of whom one had hepatocellular carcinoma and two had cutaneous melanoma. Patients were allowed to have had prior anti-PD-1, anti-PD-L1 or anti-CTLA-4 therapy, and less than 45% of the dose-escalation patients had previously received checkpoint inhibitors. The dose-escalation cohort was around 84% male with a mean age of roughly 62 years, ranging from roughly 20 to 80. The purpose of peripheral TCRbeta sequencing was to test whether ivuxolimab changed TCR sequence diversity and led to clonal T-cell expansion. Of the 50 or so patients in dose escalation, about 19 had hepatocellular carcinoma, some 15 had melanoma, 9 had renal cell carcinoma and 9 had head and neck cancer. The paper reports the monotherapy dose-escalation portion (N of about 51 patients) of the phase I ivuxolimab trial. Intravenous ivuxolimab was administered to patients every 2 weeks at six dose levels: 0.01, 0.1, 0.3, 1.5, 3 and 10 mg/kg.

Overall results and qualifications from the work: In partial responders in the 0.1-3.0 mg/kg groups, normalized peripheral clonal expansion was found to be among the lowest, especially among CD8+ T cells. After ivuxolimab, CD8+ T cells had more expanded clones than CD4+ T cells on average. Low levels of normalized T-cell clonal expansion were also shown by some nonresponding patients. The antigen specificity of the clonally expanded peripheral T cells was not determined. At doses of 0.1 to 3.0 mg/kg, clonal expansion of both CD4+ and CD8+ blood T cells was observed from baseline to week 6.

The trial excluded patients who had a history of autoimmune disease or were on systemic immunosuppression. Peripheral blood for TCR sequencing was collected from all dose cohorts at baseline, on cycle 4 day 1, and on cycle 7 day 1. The samples were taken from a phase I, first-in-human, multicenter, open-label dose-escalation trial of ivuxolimab. Adults with locally advanced or metastatic melanoma, renal cell carcinoma, hepatocellular carcinoma or head and neck squamous cell carcinoma were enrolled in the trial. Before TCR sequencing, CD4+ T cells and CD8+ T cells from peripheral blood were sorted into separate populations. The CDR3 contains 12 residues, cysteine and phenylalanine counted. The read is trimmed to its CDR3 DNA, 36 bases read in frame from base 1. V is shortened by 8 bases, J by 2 bases, and the region joining them spans 10 bases. From a lookup of the germline V gene (reference sequence), CDR1 and CDR2 are SEHNR and FQNEAQ.

For sequencing of the TCRbeta CDR3 region, genomic DNA was extracted from the sorted cells. The immunoSEQ Assay was used to sequence the TCRbeta CDR3 regions. TCRdb obtained this table from immuneACCESS and retained in-frame rearrangements with V and J assigned. These tables miss some clones; where compared with another copy, unresolved V genes account for less than half of the shortfall, and the remainder is unexplained. The sample includes over 55,000 clones, with roughly nine tenths observed a single time. The ten largest clonotypes hold about 2% of the sample. With respect to this clone: Its antigen has not been determined. No base qualities exist here, and no much larger clone lies one base off it.

The receptor's source is an adult with an advanced solid tumor such as melanoma, head and neck, liver or kidney cancer. Here the chain combines TRBV7-9 and TRBJ2-7, with the D call tentatively TRBD1 or TRBD2, each fitting 5 bases. The specimen was CD4+ or CD8+ T cells sorted from blood, collected in a trial of the OX40 agonist ivuxolimab. Read as DNA, the sequence is TGTGCCAGCGGGGACCGAGCCTACGAGCAGTACTTC. This gives the protein CASGDRAYEQYF.